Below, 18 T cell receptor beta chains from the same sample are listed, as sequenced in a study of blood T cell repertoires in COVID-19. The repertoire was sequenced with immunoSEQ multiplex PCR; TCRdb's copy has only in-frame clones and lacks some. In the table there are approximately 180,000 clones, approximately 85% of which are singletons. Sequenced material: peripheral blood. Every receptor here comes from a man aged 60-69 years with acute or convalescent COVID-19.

The CDR3 bases are TGTGCCAGTAGTAAGGGACAGGGTACCGGGGAGCTGTTTTTT. This gives the protein CASSKGQGTGELFF. The chain joins TRBV19 to TRBJ2-2, with 9 bases identical to TRBD1. The V segment lost 4 bases and the J segment 5 bases; nucleotides outside the gene matches: 2. Germline CDR1 is LNHDA and CDR2 is SQIVND (reference sequence). The CDR3 length is 14 residues.

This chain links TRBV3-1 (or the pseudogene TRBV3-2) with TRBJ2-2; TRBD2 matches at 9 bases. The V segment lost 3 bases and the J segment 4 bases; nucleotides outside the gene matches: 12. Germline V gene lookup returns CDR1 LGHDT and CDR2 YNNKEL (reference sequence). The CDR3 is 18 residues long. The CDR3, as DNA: TGTGCCAGCAGCCAGGAAATTAGCGGGAGAAAGGCCACCGGGGAGCTGTTTTTT. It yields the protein CASSQEISGRKATGELFF.

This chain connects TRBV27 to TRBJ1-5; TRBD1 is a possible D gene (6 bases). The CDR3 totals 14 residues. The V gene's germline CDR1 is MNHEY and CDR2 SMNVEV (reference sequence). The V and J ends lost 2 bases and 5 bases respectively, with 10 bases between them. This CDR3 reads CASSLGGGYQPQHF. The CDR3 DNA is TGTGCCAGCAGTTTAGGGGGGGGCTATCAGCCCCAGCATTTT.

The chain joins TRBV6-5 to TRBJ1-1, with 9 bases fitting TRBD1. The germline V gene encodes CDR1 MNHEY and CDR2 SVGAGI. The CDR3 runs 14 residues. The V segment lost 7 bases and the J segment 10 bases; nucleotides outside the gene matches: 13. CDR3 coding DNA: TGTGCCAGCAAAGTTAGATGGGACAGGGAGGGAGCTTTCTTT. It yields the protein CASKVRWDREGAFF.

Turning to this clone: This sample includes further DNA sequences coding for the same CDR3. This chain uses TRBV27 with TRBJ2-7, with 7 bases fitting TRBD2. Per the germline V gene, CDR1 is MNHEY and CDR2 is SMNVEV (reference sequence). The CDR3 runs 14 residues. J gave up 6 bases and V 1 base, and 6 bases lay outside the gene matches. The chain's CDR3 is CASSLLAGAGEQYF. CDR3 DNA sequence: TGTGCCAGCAGTTTATTGGCGGGAGCGGGCGAGCAGTACTTC.

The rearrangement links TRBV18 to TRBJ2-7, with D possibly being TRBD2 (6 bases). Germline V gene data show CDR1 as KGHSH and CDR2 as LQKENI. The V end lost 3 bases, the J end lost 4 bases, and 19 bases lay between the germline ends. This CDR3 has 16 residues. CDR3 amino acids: CASSPADPRERYEQYF. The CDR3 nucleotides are TGTGCCAGCTCACCCGCAGATCCCCGGGAGAGGTACGAGCAGTACTTC. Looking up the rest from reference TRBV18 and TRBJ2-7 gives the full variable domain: NAGVMQNPRHLVRRRGQEARLRCSPMKGHSHVYWYRQLPEEGLKFMVYLQKENIIDESGMPKERFSAEFPKEGPSILRIQQVVRGDSAAYFCASSPADPRERYEQYFGPGTRLTVT.

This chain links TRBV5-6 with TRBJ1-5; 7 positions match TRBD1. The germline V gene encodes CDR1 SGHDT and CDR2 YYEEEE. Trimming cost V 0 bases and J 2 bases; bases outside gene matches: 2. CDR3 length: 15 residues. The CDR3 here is CASSLEGGGNQPQHF. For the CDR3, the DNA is TGTGCCAGCAGCTTGGAAGGGGGCGGCAATCAGCCCCAGCATTTT.

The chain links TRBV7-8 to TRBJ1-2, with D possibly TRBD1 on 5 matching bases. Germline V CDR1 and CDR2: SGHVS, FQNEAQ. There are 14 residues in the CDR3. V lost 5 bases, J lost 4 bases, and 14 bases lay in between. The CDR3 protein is CASSTPGLLYGYTF. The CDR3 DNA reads TGTGCCAGCAGCACTCCGGGACTGCTCTATGGCTACACCTTC. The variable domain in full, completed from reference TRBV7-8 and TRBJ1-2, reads GAGVSQSPRYKVAKRGQDVALRCDPISGHVSLFWYQQALGQGPEFLTYFQNEAQLDKSGLPSDRFFAERPEGSVSTLKIQRTQQEDSAVYLCASSTPGLLYGYTFGSGTRLTVV.

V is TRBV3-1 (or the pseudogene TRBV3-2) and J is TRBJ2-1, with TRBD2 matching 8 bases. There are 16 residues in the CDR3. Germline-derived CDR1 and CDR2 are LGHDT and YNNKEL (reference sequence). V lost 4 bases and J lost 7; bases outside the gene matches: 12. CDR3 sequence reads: CASSREVAGLTNEQFF. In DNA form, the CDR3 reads TGTGCCAGCAGCCGGGAGGTAGCGGGACTCACTAATGAGCAGTTCTTC.

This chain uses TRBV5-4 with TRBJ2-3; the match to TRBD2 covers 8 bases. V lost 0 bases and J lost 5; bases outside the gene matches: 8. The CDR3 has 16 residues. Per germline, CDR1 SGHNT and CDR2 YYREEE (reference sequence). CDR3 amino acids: CASSLGPSGGRDTQYF. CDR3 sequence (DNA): TGTGCCAGCAGCTTGGGGCCCAGCGGGGGACGAGATACGCAGTATTTT.

CDR3: CAISESHGNEKLFF. The CDR3 DNA reads as TGTGCCATCAGTGAGTCTCACGGTAATGAAAAACTGTTTTTT. The genes are TRBV10-3 and TRBJ1-4; D is undetermined. The V and J ends lost 0 bases and 4 bases respectively, with 6 bases between them. Germline loops: CDR1 ENHRY, CDR2 SYGVKD. The CDR3 consists of 14 residues.

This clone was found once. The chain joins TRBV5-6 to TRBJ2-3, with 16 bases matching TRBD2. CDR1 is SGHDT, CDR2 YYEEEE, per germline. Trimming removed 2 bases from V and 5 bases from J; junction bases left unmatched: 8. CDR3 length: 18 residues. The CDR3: CASSFGTSGRAHRDTQYF. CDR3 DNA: TGTGCCAGCAGCTTCGGGACTAGCGGGAGGGCGCATAGAGATACGCAGTATTTT.

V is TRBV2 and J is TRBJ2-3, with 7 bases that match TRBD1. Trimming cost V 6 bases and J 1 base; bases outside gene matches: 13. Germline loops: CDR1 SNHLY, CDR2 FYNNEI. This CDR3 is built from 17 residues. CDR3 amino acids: CASRDRRYLSRTDTQYF. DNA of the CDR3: TGTGCCAGCAGGGACAGGAGGTATCTCTCCCGCACAGATACGCAGTATTTT.

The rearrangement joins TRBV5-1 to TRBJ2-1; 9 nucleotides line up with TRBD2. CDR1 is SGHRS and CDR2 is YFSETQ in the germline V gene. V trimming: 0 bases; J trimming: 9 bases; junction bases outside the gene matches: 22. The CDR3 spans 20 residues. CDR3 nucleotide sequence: TGCGCCAGCAGCTTGGGGCAGCTTGGGGCGGGAGGGCATCTAGTAAGTGAGCAGTTCTTC. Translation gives CASSLGQLGAGGHLVSEQFF.

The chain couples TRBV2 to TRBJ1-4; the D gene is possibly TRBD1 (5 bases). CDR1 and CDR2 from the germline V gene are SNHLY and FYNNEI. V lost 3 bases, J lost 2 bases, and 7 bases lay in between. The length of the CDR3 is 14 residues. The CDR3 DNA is TGTGCCAGCAGTGAGGGGCCCACTAATGAAAAACTGTTTTTT. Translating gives CASSEGPTNEKLFF.

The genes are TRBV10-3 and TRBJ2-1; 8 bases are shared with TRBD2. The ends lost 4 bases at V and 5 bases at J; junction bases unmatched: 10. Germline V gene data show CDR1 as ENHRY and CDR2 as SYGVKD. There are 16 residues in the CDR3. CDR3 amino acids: CAISGPAGAGDNEQFF. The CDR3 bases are TGTGCCATCAGTGGACCAGCGGGGGCGGGGGACAATGAGCAGTTCTTC.

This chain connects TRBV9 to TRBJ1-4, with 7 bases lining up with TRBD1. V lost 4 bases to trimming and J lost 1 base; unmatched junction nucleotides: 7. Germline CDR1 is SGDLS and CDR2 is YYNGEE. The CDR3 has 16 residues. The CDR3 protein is CASSPTDRVTNEKLFF. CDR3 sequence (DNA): TGTGCCAGCAGCCCTACCGACAGGGTAACTAATGAAAAACTGTTTTTT. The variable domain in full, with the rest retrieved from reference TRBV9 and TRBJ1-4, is DSGVTQTPKHLITATGQRVTLRCSPRSGDLSVYWYQQSLDQGLQFLIQYYNGEERAKGNILERFSAQQFPDLHSELNLSSLELGDSALYFCASSPTDRVTNEKLFFGSGTQLSVL.

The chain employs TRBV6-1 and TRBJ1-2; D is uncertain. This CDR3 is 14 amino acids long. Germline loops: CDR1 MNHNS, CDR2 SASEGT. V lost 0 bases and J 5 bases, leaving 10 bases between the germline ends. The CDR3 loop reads CASSEALRTYGYTF. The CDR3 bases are TGTGCCAGCAGTGAAGCGCTAAGGACTTATGGCTACACCTTC.